The 15 T cell receptor beta chains reported below all come from one sample, sequenced in a study of regulatory T cells in long-lasting Graves disease. Arm-PCR with iRepertoire HTBI primers amplified the CDR3 regions for these TCR beta libraries. MiXCR was run by TCRdb on the multiplex PCR reads, yielding one entry per CDR3 protein. The table records a few hundred thousand distinct CDR3 sequences, roughly a fifth of them present only once. Time point noted: persistent/refractory GD, antithyroid drugs over 5 years with positive TRAb. RNA from PBMCs was the source of the TCR library. Material: peripheral blood mononuclear cells (PBMCs), obtained when the disease was refractory, from a patient treated with antithyroid drugs. Every receptor here comes from a female donor with Graves disease.

This clonotype was counted ten times or more. The chain links TRBV28 to TRBJ2-5; possible D gene TRBD2, 6 bases. The CDR3 covers 15 residues. Trimming removed 3 bases at V and 2 bases at J, with 13 bases between. The V gene's germline CDR1 is MDHEN and CDR2 SYDVKM. CDR3 DNA sequence: TGTGCCAGCAGTTTCACCGGGAGTCGGCAAGAGACCCAGTACTTC. Translated: CASSFTGSRQETQYF.

The chain recombines TRBV20-1 with TRBJ2-5; D is uncertain. V lost 6 bases to trimming and J lost 2 bases, with 13 bases between them. Germline values: CDR1 DFQATT, CDR2 SNEGSKA (reference sequence). The CDR3 runs to 13 residues. The CDR3 loop is CSAPFNQQETQYF. The CDR3 DNA follows: TGCAGTGCCCCTTTTAATCAGCAAGAGACCCAGTACTTC.

The genes are TRBV10-1 and TRBJ1-2, with D possibly being TRBD1 (5 bases). Trimming took off 5 bases at V and 2 bases at J, with 9 bases between the two ends. The CDR3 contains 13 residues. Per the germline V gene, CDR1 is WNHNN and CDR2 is SYGVQD (reference sequence). CDR3 DNA: TGCGCCAGCAGTAATAACAGGAACTATGGCTACACCTTC. This sequence encodes CASSNNRNYGYTF.

This clonotype was seen at least ten times. The chain recombines TRBV7-9 with TRBJ2-7; 8 bases align to TRBD2. The CDR3 totals 15 residues. Germline lookup yields CDR1 SEHNR and CDR2 FQNEAQ (reference sequence). V was clipped by 5 bases and J by 3 bases; unmatched bases: 9. The CDR3 protein is CASSQRGRSNYEQYF. CDR3 nucleotides: TGTGCCAGCAGCCAGCGGGGGCGATCTAACTACGAGCAGTACTTC.

This clonotype was seen ten or more times. The rearrangement links TRBV7-9 to TRBJ1-1; D unresolved. Trimming cost V 2 bases and J 7 bases, with 5 bases left between them. CDR3 length: 11 amino acids. From germline, CDR1 is SEHNR and CDR2 FQNEAQ (reference sequence). Here the CDR3 reads CASSLQNEAFF. As DNA, the CDR3 is TGTGCCAGCAGCTTACAGAATGAAGCTTTCTTT.

At least ten counts were recorded for this clonotype. The chain employs TRBV20-1 and TRBJ2-5, with TRBD1 as a possible D gene (5 bases). CDR3 length: 13 residues. V was clipped by 3 bases and J by 1 base, with 9 bases between them. Germline V CDR1 and CDR2: DFQATT, SNEGSKA (reference sequence). DNA of the CDR3: TGCAGTGCTAGCCGCAGGGCCCAAGAGACCCAGTACTTC. The encoded protein is CSASRRAQETQYF.

J is TRBJ1-5 and V is TRBV7-8; maybe TRBD1 (6 bases). The CDR3 contains 16 residues. V was cut by 4 bases and J by 6 bases, with 19 bases left in between. CDR1 is SGHVS and CDR2 is FQNEAQ in the germline V gene. CDR3 sequence: CASSSVTQGGGQPQHF. CDR3 in DNA: TGTGCCAGCAGCTCGGTGACTCAGGGAGGGGGTCAGCCCCAGCATTTT.

In this sample, this clonotype turned up once. This chain connects TRBV7-9 to TRBJ1-3, with D unresolved. This CDR3 has 17 amino acids. Trimming took 4 bases from V and 1 from J, leaving 17 bases between them. Germline loops: CDR1 SEHNR, CDR2 FQNEAQ (reference sequence). CDR3: CASSSWGLDRSGNTIYF. The CDR3 DNA follows: TGTGCCAGCAGCTCCTGGGGTTTGGACCGGTCTGGAAACACCATATATTTT.

This clonotype was picked up many times. The V gene is TRBV15, the J gene TRBJ2-5; tentative D call: TRBD1 (6 bases). The germline gives CDR1 LNHNV, CDR2 YYDKDF (reference sequence). This CDR3 is built from 12 residues. The V gene lost 3 bases and the J gene lost 11 bases, with 13 bases spanning the gap. The CDR3 spells CATSRLGARQYF. The CDR3, as DNA: TGTGCCACCAGCAGGTTGGGGGCAAGGCAGTACTTC.

The chain links TRBV2 to TRBJ2-1; the match to TRBD2 covers 15 bases. The CDR3 sequence is 18 residues long. Germline CDR1 and CDR2: SNHLY and FYNNEI. V lost 3 bases, J lost 8 bases, and 11 bases stayed unmatched. The CDR3 DNA follows: TGTGCCAGCAGTGAGGGACTAGCGGGAGGATTCTCGGACGATGAGCAGTTCTTC. Protein sequence: CASSEGLAGGFSDDEQFF.

This clonotype came up many times. J is TRBJ1-1 and V is TRBV3-1, with D unclear. CDR1 LGHDT and CDR2 YNNKEL come from the germline V gene (reference sequence). This CDR3 is built from 18 residues. The V and J ends lost 0 bases and 2 bases respectively, with 19 bases between them. Written as DNA, the CDR3 is TGTGCCAGCAGCCAAGAAGGTTCAGTGACCACTATTAACACTGAAGCTTTCTTT. The encoded protein is CASSQEGSVTTINTEAFF.

V is TRBV11-2 and J is TRBJ2-6, with no clear D. Germline V gene data show CDR1 as SGHAT and CDR2 as FQNNGV. The V end lost 1 base, the J end lost 9 bases, and 13 bases lay between the germline ends. The CDR3 contains 15 residues. The CDR3 sequence: CASSLGFGSYNVLTF. The CDR3 DNA reads TGTGCCAGCAGCTTAGGCTTCGGGTCCTACAACGTCCTGACTTTC. Using reference TRBV11-2 and TRBJ2-6 for the parts outside the CDR3, the full variable domain is EAGVAQSPRYKIIEKRQSVAFWCNPISGHATLYWYQQILGQGPKLLIQFQNNGVVDDSQLPKDRFSAERLKGVDSTLKIQPAKLEDSAVYLCASSLGFGSYNVLTFGAGSRLTVL.

The chain combines TRBV6-5 with TRBJ1-3; 8 bases fit TRBD1. The CDR3 contains 15 residues. Germline lookup yields CDR1 MNHEY and CDR2 SVGAGI. Germline trimming cut 4 bases from V and 2 bases from J; bases unmatched to any gene: 4. The CDR3 loop reads CASSSSDRAGNTIYF. CDR3 in DNA: TGTGCCAGCAGTTCCTCGGACAGGGCTGGAAACACCATATATTTT.

This clonotype has a handful of counts. The chain is built from TRBV6-2 or TRBV6-3 and TRBJ2-7; D may correspond to TRBD1 or TRBD2 (6 bases each). The V and J ends lost 0 bases and 5 bases respectively, with 14 bases between them. CDR3 size: 15 residues. Germline CDR1 MNHEY, CDR2 SVGEGT. In DNA, the CDR3 is TGTGCCAGCAGTTACTCGGAAGGGGGACTCGACGAGCAGTACTTC. Protein product: CASSYSEGGLDEQYF.

This clonotype was counted a few times. In DNA form, the CDR3 reads TGTGCCAGCAGCTTAGGGGAGAGAGAGACCCAGTACTTC. Encoded protein: CASSLGERETQYF. The chain has TRBV7-2 and TRBJ2-5; D may be TRBD2 (5 bases). V was pared by 1 base and J by 4 bases, with 7 bases between. Germline-derived CDR1 and CDR2 are SGHTA and FQGNSA. The CDR3 runs to 13 residues.